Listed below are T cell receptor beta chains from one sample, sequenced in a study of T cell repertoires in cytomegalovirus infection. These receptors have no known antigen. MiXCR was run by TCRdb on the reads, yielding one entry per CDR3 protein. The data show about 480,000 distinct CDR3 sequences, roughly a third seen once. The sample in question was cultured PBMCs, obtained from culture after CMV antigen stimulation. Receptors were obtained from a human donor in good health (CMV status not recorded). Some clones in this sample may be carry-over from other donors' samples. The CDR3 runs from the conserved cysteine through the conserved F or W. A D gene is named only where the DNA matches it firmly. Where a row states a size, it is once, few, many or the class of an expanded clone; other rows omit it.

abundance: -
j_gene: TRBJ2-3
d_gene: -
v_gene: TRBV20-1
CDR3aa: CSASSFSESTDTQYF
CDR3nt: TGCAGTGCTAGCTCCTTTAGCGAGAGCACAGATACGCAGTATTTT

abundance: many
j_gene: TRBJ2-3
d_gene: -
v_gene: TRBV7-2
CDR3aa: CASSFRIADTQYF
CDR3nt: TGTGCCAGCAGCTTTAGAATTGCAGATACGCAGTATTTT

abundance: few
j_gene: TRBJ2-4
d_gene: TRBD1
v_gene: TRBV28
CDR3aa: CASSFGGQGAKNIQYF
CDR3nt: TGTGCCAGCAGTTTCGGGGGACAGGGGGCCAAAAACATTCAGTACTTC

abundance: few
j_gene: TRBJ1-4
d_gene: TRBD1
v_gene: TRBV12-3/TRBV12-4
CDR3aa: CASRRRQGSEKLFF
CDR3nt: TGTGCCAGCAGACGGCGACAGGGTAGCGAAAAACTGTTTTTT

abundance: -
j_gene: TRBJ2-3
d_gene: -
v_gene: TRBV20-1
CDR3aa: CSARGGPGTDTQYF
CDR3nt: TGCAGTGCTAGAGGGGGGCCAGGCACAGATACGCAGTATTTT

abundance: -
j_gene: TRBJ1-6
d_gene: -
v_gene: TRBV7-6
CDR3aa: CASSSSNTNSPLHF
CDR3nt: TGTGCCAGCAGCTCTAGCAACACCAATTCACCCCTCCACTTT

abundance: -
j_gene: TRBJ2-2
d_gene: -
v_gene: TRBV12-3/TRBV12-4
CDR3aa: CASAFRPGDTGELFF
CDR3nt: TGTGCCAGCGCTTTCCGGCCAGGGGATACCGGGGAGCTGTTTTTT

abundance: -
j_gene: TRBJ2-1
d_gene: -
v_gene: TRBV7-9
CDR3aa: CASSFRQAAEQFF
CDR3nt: TGTGCCAGCAGCTTCCGACAGGCTGCTGAGCAGTTCTTC

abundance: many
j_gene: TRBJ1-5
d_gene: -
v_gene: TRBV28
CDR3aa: CASSLEGGSNQPQHF
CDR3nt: TGTGCCAGCAGTTTGGAAGGGGGTAGCAATCAGCCCCAGCATTTT

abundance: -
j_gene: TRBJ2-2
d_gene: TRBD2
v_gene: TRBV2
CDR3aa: CASSEGLAGAGELFF
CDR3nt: TGTGCCAGCAGTGAGGGACTAGCGGGAGCCGGGGAGCTGTTTTTT

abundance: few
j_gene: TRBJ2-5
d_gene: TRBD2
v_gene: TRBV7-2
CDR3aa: CASSLIAGWEETQYF
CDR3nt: TGTGCCAGCAGCTTGATAGCGGGATGGGAAGAGACCCAGTACTTC

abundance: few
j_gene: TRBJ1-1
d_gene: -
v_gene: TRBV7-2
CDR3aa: CASTRQLNTEAFF
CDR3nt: TGTGCCAGCACAAGGCAACTGAACACTGAAGCTTTCTTT

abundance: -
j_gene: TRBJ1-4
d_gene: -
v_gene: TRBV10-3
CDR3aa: CAISESPGVGEKLFF
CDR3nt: TGTGCCATCAGTGAGTCGCCAGGGGTGGGTGAAAAACTGTTTTTT

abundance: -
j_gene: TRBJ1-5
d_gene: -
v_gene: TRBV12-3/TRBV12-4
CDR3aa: CASTEGQIRQPQHF
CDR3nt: TGTGCCAGCACAGAAGGACAGATACGACAGCCCCAGCATTTT

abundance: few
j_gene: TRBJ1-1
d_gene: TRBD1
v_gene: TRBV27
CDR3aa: CASSLGTGGAGTEAFF
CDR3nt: TGTGCCAGCAGTTTGGGGACAGGGGGCGCGGGGACTGAAGCTTTCTTT

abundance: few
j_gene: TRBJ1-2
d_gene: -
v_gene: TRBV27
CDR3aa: CASSLGASVGGYTF
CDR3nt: TGTGCCAGCAGTTTGGGCGCGTCGGTAGGAGGCTACACCTTC

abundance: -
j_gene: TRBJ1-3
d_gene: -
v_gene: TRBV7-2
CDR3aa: CASAGEGGNTIYF
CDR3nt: TGTGCCAGCGCGGGCGAAGGAGGAAACACCATATATTTT

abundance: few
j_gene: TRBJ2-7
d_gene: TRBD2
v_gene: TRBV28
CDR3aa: CASSSLGLAGAYEQYF
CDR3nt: TGTGCCAGCAGTTCCCTCGGGCTAGCGGGAGCCTACGAGCAGTACTTC

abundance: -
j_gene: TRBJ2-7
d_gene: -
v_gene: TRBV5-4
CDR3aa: CASRTDHGQYF
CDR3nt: TGTGCCAGCAGGACCGATCACGGGCAGTACTTC

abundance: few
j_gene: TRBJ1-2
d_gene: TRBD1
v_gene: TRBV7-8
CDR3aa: CASSFSWVGTGASSDYGYTF
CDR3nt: TGTGCCAGCAGCTTTTCCTGGGTCGGGACAGGGGCTTCGTCGGACTATGGCTACACCTTC

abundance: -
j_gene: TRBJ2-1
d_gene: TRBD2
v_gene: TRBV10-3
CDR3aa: CAISEAGTSGYNEQFF
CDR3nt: TGTGCCATCAGTGAGGCCGGGACTAGCGGCTACAATGAGCAGTTCTTC

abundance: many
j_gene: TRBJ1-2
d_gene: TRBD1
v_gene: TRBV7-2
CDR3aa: CASSPRTGGVDGYTF
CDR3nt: TGTGCCAGCAGCCCCCGGACAGGGGGCGTGGATGGCTACACCTTC

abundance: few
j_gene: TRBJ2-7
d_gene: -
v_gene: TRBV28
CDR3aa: CASSLTRAAEQYF
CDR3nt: TGTGCCAGCAGTTTAACGAGGGCTGCCGAGCAGTACTTC

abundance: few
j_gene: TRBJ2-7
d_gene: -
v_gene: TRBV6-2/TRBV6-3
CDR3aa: CASSLRRGNPLSYEQYF
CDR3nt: TGTGCCAGCAGTCTAAGACGCGGGAACCCCCTTTCCTACGAGCAGTACTTC

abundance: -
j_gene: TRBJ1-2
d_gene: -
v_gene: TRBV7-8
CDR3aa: CASSPPAGSQNYGYTF
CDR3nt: TGTGCCAGCAGCCCCCCGGCGGGATCCCAAAACTATGGCTACACCTTC